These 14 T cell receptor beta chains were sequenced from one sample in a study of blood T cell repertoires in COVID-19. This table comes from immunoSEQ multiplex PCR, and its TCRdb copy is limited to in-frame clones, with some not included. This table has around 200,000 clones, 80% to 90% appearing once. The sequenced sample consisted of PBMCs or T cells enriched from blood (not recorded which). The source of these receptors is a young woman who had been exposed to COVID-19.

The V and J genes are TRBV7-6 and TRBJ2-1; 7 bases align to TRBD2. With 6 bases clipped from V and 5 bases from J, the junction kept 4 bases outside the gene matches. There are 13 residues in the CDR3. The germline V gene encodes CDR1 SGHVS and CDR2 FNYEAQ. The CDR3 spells CASSRDYNNEQFF. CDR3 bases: TGTGCCAGCAGTCGGGACTACAACAATGAGCAGTTCTTC.

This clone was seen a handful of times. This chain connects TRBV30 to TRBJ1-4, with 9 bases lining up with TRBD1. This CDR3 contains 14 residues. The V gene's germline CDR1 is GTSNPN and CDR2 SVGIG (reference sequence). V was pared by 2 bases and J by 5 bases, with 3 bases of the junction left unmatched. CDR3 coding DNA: TGTGCCTGGAGTCCTGGGACAGGGAATGAAAAACTGTTTTTT. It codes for CAWSPGTGNEKLFF.

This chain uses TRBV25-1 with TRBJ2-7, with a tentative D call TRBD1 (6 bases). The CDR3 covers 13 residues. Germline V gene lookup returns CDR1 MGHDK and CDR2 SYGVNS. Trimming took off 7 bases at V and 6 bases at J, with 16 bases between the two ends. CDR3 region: CASKGRGRLEQYF. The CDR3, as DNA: TGTGCCAGCAAGGGCAGGGGACGACTCGAGCAGTACTTC.

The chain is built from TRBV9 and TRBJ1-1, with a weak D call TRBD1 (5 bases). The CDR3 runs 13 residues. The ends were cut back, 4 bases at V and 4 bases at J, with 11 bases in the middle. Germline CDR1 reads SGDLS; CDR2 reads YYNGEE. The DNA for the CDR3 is TGTGCCAGCAGCCTCGGAAGGGGCACTGAAGCTTTCTTT. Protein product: CASSLGRGTEAFF.

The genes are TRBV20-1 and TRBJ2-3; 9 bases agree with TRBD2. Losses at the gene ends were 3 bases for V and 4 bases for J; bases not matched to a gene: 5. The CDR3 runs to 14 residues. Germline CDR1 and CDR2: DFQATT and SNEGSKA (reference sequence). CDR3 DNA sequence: TGCAGTGCTAGTTGGCGGGGGGGCCCAGATACGCAGTATTTT. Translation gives CSASWRGGPDTQYF.

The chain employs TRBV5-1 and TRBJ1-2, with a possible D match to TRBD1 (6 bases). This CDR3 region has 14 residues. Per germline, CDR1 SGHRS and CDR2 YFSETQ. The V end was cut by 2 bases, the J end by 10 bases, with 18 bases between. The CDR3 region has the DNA TGCGCCAGCAGCTTAGGGGGTGTGTCGGACGACTACACCTTC. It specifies CASSLGGVSDDYTF.

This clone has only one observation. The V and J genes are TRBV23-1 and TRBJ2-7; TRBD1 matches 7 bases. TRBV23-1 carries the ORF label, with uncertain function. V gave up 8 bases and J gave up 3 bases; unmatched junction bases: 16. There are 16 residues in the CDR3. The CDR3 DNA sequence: TGCGCCAGCTCCAAATCAGGGCAGGGGGTGAGCTACGAGCAGTACTTC. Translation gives CASSKSGQGVSYEQYF.

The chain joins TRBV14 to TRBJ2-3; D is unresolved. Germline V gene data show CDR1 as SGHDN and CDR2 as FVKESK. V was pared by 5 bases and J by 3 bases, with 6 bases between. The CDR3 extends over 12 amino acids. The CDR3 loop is CASSLRTDTQYF. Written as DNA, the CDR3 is TGTGCCAGCAGCTTGCGTACAGATACGCAGTATTTT.

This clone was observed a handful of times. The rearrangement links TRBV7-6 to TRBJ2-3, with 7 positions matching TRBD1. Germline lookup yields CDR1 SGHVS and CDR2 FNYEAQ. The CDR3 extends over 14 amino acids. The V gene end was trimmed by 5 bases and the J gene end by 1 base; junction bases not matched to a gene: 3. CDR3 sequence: CASSRDSGTDTQYF. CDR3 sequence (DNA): TGTGCCAGCAGCCGGGACAGCGGCACAGATACGCAGTATTTT. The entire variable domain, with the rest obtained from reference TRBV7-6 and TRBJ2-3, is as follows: GAGVSQSPRYKVTKRGQDVALRCDPISGHVSLYWYRQALGQGPEFLTYFNYEAQQDKSGLPNDRFSAERPEGSISTLTIQRTEQRDSAMYRCASSRDSGTDTQYFGPGTRLTVL.

The CDR3 is CASSPDRIYEQYF. The CDR3, as DNA: TGTGCCAGCAGTCCGGACAGAATCTACGAGCAGTACTTC. This sequence joins TRBV27 and TRBJ2-7, with D possibly TRBD1 on 6 matching bases. This CDR3 has 13 residues. V gave up 5 bases and J gave up 3 bases, with 11 bases separating them. The germline CDR1 and CDR2 sequences are MNHEY and SMNVEV (reference sequence).

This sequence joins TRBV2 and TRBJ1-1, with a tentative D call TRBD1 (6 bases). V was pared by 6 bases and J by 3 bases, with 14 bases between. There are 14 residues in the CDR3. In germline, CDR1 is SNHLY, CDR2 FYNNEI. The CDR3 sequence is CASRAGEGDTEAFF. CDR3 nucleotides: TGTGCCAGCAGGGCAGGGGAAGGGGACACTGAAGCTTTCTTT.

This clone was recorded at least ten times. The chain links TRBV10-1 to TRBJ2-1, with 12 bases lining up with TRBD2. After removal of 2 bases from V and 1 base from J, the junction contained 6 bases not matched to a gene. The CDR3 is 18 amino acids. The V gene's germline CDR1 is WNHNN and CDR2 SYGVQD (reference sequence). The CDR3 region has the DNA TGCGCCAGCAGTGAGGGGTCTAGCGGGGGGGGGTCCTACAATGAGCAGTTCTTC. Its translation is CASSEGSSGGGSYNEQFF.

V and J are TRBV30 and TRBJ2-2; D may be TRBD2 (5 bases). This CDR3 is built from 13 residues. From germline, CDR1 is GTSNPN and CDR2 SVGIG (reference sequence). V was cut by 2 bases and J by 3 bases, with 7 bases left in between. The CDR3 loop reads CAWSRGYTGELFF. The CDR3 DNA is TGTGCCTGGAGTCGGGGTTACACCGGGGAGCTGTTTTTT.

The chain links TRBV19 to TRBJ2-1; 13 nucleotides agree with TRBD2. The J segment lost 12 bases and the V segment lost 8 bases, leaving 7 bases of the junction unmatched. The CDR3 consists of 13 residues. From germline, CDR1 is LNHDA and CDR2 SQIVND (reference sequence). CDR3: CASQTSGGAVQFF. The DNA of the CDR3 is TGTGCCAGTCAAACTAGCGGGGGGGCGGTGCAGTTCTTC.